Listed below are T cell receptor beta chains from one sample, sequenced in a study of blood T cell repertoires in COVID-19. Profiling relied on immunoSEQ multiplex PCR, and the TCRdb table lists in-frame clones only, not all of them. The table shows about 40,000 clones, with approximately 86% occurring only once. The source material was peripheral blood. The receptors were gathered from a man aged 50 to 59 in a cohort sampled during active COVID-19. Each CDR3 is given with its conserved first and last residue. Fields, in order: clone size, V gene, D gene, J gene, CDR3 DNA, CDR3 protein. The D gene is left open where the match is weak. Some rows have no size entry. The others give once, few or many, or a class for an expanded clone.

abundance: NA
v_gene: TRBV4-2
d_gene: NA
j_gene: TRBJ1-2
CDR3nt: TGTGCCTCAACAAACAGCTATGGCTACACCTTC
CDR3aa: CASTNSYGYTF

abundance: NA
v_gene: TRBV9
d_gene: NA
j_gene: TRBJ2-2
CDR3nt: TGTGCCAGCAGCGTAGGGTACAGGATGTACTCCGGGGAGCTGTTTTTT
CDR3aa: CASSVGYRMYSGELFF

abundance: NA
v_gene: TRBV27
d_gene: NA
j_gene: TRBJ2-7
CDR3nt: TGTGCCAGCAGAACCGGGACAAGGGGGTCCTACGAGCAGTACTTC
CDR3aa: CASRTGTRGSYEQYF

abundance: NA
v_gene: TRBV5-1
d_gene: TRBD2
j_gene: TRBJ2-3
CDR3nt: TGCGCCAGCAGCTCCAGCGGGAGAGGGCCAGATACGCAGTATTTT
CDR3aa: CASSSSGRGPDTQYF

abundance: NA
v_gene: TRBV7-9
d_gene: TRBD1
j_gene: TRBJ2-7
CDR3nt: TGTGCCAGCAGCCGAGGGGGCGGATTCTCCTACGAGCAGTACTTC
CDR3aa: CASSRGGGFSYEQYF

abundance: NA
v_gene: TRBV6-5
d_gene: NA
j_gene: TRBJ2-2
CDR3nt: TGTGCCAGCAGCCTTGTTTCTAACACCGGGGAGCTGTTTTTT
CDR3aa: CASSLVSNTGELFF

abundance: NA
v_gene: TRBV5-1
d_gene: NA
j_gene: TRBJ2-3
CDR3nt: TGCGCCAGCAGCTTGGGACTCGGCGAGGATACGCAGTATTTT
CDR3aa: CASSLGLGEDTQYF

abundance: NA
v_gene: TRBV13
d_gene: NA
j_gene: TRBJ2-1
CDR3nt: TGTGCCAGCAGCTCCGCCCTCAGCTCCTACAATGAGCAGTTCTTC
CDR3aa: CASSSALSSYNEQFF

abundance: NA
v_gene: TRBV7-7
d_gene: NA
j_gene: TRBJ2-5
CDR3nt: TGTGCTAGCAGCTTCCAGATGGGGCACCAAGAGACCCAGTACTTC
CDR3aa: CASSFQMGHQETQYF

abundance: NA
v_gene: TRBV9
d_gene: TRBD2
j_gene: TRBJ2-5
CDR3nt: TGTGCCAGCAGCGTAGTTAGCGGGGGTCGAGAGACCCAGTACTTC
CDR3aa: CASSVVSGGRETQYF

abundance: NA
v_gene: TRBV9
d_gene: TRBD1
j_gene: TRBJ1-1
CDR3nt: TGTGCCAGCAGCGTAGGGCAGGGGGCGAAGGGTGGGCTTGGGGCTTTCTTT
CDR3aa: CASSVGQGAKGGLGAFF

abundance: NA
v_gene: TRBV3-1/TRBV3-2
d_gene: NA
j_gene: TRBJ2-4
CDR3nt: TGTGCCAGCACGTTAGGGGTCCCATTGCAAAGAAAAAACATTCAGTACTTC
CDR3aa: CASTLGVPLQRKNIQYF

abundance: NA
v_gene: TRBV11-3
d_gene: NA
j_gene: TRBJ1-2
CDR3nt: TGTGCCAGCAGCCGAAAAGGGGGTGGCTACACCTTC
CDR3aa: CASSRKGGGYTF

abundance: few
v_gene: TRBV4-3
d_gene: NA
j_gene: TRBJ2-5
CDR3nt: TGCGCCAGCAGCCAAGATTTAGGTGGGGGGGAGACCCAGTACTTC
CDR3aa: CASSQDLGGGETQYF

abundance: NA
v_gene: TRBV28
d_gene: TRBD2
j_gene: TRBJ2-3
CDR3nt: TGTGCCAGCAGTTTATCTGTTTGGGGGGGTCTGACAGATACGCAGTATTTT
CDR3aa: CASSLSVWGGLTDTQYF

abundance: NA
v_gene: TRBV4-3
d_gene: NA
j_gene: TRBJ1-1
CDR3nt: TGCGCCAGCAGCCAAGATGGAGTTAAAATCCAAATGAACACTGAAGCTTTCTTT
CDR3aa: CASSQDGVKIQMNTEAFF

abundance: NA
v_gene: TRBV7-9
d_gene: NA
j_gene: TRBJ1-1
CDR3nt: TGTGCCAGCAGCCCTCGGGGGGAGAACACTGAAGCTTTCTTT
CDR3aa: CASSPRGENTEAFF

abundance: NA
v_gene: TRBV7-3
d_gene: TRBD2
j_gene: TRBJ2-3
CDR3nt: TGTGCCAGCAGCTATAGCGGGGCGCACGCAGATACGCAGTATTTT
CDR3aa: CASSYSGAHADTQYF

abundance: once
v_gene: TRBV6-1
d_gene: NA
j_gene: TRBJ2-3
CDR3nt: TGTGCCAGCAGTGACATGGGCCCAGATACGCAGTATTTT
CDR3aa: CASSDMGPDTQYF

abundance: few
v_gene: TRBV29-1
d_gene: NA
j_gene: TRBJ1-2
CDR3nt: TGCAGCGTTGAAGGAGGCGGGGGAATAGGCTACACCTTC
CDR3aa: CSVEGGGGIGYTF

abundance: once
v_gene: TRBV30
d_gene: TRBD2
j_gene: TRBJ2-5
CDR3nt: TGTGCCTGGAGTGTTGGGGGGACTAGCTGGCAAGAGACCCAGTACTTC
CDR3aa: CAWSVGGTSWQETQYF

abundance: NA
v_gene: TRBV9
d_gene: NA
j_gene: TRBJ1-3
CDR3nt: TGTGCCAGCAGCGTAAACGGGCAGGGCGGAAACACCATATATTTT
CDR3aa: CASSVNGQGGNTIYF

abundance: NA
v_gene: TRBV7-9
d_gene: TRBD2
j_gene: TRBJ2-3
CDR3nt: TGTGCCAGCAGTGCTGGACTAGCGGGGGGCCGGTGGGCGCAGTATTTT
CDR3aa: CASSAGLAGGRWAQYF

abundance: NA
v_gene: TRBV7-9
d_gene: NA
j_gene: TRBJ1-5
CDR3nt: TGTGCCAGCAGCTTAAGTACAGGGCACCAGCCCCAGCATTTT
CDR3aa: CASSLSTGHQPQHF

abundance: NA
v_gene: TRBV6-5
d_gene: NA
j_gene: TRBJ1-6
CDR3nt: TGTGCCACCGGGGGTTCACCCCTCCACTTT
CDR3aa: CATGGSPLHF

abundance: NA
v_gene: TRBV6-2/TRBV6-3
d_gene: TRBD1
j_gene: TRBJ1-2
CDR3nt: TGTGCCAGCAGTTACTTTCAGGGTACGGACAGGGGGTACGGCTACACCTTC
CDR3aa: CASSYFQGTDRGYGYTF